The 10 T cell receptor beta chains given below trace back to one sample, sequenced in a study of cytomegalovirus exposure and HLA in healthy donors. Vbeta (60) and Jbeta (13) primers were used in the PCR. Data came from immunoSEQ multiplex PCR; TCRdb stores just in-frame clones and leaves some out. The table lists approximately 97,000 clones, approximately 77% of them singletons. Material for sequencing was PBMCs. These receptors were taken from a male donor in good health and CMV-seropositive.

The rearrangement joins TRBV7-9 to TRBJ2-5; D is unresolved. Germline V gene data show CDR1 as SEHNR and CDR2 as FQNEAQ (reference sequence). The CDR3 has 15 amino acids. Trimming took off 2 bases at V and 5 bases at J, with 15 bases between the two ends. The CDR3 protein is CASSLRVPIIETQYF. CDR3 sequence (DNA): TGTGCCAGCAGCTTACGGGTTCCTATCATCGAGACCCAGTACTTC.

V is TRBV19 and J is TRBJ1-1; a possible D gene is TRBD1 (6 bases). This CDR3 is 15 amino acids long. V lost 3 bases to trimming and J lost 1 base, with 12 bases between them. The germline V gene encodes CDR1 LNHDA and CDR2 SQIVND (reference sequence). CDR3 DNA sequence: TGTGCCAGTAGTATCCAACGACAGGCGAACACTGAAGCTTTCTTT. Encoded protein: CASSIQRQANTEAFF.

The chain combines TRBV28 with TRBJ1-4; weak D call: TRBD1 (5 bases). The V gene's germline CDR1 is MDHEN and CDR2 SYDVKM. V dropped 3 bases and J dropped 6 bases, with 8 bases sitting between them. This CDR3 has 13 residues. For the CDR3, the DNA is TGTGCCAGCAGTTTTTGGGGGGATGAAAAACTGTTTTTT. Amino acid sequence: CASSFWGDEKLFF.

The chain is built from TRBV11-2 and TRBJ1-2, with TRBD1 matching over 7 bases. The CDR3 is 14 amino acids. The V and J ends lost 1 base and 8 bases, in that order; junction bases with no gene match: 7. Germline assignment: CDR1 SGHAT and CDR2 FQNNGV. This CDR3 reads CASSLVEGGRGYTF. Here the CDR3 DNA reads TGTGCCAGCAGCTTAGTTGAAGGGGGCCGCGGCTACACCTTC.

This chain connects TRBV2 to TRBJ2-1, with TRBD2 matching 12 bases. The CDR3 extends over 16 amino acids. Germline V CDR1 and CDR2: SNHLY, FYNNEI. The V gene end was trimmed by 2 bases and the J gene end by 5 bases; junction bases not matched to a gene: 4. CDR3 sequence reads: CASSESLAGGDNEQFF. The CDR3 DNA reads TGTGCCAGCAGTGAATCCCTAGCGGGAGGGGACAATGAGCAGTTCTTC.

The CDR3 bases are TGTGCCAGCAGCCTGGACAGGGCAAGAGATACGCAGTATTTT. Its translation is CASSLDRARDTQYF. The gene calls are TRBV5-4 and TRBJ2-3, with 8 bases matching TRBD1. The CDR3 runs to 14 residues. With V trimmed by 4 bases and J by 5 bases, 6 bases remained unmatched. CDR1 is SGHNT and CDR2 is YYREEE in the germline V gene (reference sequence).

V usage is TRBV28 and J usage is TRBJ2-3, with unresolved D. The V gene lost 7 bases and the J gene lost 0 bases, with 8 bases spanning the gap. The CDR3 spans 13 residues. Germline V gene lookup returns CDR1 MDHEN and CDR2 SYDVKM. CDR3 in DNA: TGTGCCAGCATGGGCCTTAGCACAGATACGCAGTATTTT. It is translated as CASMGLSTDTQYF.

The CDR3 nucleotides read TGTGCCAGCAGCTTAGGGACTAGCGGGACGGGCACAGATACGCAGTATTTT. It specifies CASSLGTSGTGTDTQYF. The chain couples TRBV7-9 to TRBJ2-3, with 12 positions matching TRBD2. Trimming cost V 1 base and J 1 base; bases outside gene matches: 3. The CDR3 totals 17 residues. Germline-derived CDR1 and CDR2 are SEHNR and FQNEAQ (reference sequence).

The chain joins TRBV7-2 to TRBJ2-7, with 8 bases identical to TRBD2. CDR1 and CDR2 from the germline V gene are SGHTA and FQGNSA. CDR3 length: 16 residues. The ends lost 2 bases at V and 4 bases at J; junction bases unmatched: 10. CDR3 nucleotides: TGTGCCAGCAGCTTAATCTCGGCGGGAGGCGAATACGAGCAGTACTTC. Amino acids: CASSLISAGGEYEQYF.

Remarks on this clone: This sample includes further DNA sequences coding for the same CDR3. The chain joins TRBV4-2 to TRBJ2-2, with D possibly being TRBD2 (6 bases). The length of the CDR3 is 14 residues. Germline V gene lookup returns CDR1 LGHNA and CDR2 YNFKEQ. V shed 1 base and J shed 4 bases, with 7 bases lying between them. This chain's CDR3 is CASSQVGGTGELFF. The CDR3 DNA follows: TGTGCCAGCAGCCAAGTGGGGGGCACCGGGGAGCTGTTTTTT.